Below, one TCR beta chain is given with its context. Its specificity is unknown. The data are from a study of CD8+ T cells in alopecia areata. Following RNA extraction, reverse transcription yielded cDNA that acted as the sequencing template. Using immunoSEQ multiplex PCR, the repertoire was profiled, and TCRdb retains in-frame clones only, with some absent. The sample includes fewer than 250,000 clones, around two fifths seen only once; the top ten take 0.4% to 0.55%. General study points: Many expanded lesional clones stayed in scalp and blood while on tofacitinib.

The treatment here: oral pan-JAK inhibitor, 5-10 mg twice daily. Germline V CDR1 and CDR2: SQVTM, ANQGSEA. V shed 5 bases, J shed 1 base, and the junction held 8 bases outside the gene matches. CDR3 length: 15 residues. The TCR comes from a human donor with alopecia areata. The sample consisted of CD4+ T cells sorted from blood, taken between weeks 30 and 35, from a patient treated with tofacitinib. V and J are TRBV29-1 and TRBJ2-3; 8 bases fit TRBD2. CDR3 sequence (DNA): TGCAGCGTTAGAGCGGGGGCCGGTCGCACAGATACGCAGTATTTT. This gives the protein CSVRAGAGRTDTQYF.